The rows below give T cell receptor beta chains drawn from one sample of a study of blood T cell repertoires in COVID-19. The table came from immunoSEQ multiplex PCR; TCRdb's copy has only in-frame clones and leaves some out. The table shows about 15,000 clones, with about 88% occurring only once. Material: peripheral blood. All receptors come from a woman in her 70s in a cohort sampled during active or convalescent COVID-19. CDR3s include the opening cysteine and the closing phenylalanine or tryptophan. A D gene is named only where the DNA matches it firmly. Only part of the rows carry a size: once, few, many, or a class if the clone is expanded.

size	V	J	D	DNA	CDR3
.	TRBV14	TRBJ2-6	.	TGTGCCAGCAGCCAAGCTTCTGGGGCCAACGTCCTGACTTTC	CASSQASGANVLTF
.	TRBV5-1	TRBJ2-3	.	TGCGCCAGCAGGCCGGGACTGTCGGGGAATACGCAGTATTTT	CASRPGLSGNTQYF
.	TRBV7-9	TRBJ2-5	TRBD1	TGTGCCAGCAGCGTACTCCTGGGACAGACCTCCCGGGAGACCCAGTACTTC	CASSVLLGQTSRETQYF
.	TRBV4-3	TRBJ2-7	TRBD2	TGCGCCAGCAGCCAAGATACTAGCGGGGGATGGTACGAGCAGTACTTC	CASSQDTSGGWYEQYF
.	TRBV11-2	TRBJ1-1	.	TGTGCCAGCAGCTGGGGCCCTAACACTGAAGCTTTCTTT	CASSWGPNTEAFF
.	TRBV18	TRBJ2-5	.	TGTGCCAGCGCCGAAACAGGGCTAGAGACCCAGTACTTC	CASAETGLETQYF
.	TRBV5-5	TRBJ1-2	TRBD1	TGTGCCAGCAGCTTGGGACAGGGTAATGGCTACACCTTC	CASSLGQGNGYTF
.	TRBV3-1/TRBV3-2	TRBJ1-1	TRBD1	TGTGCCAGCAGCCGGAGGGACAGGGAGAGGAGCACTGAAGCTTTCTTT	CASSRRDRERSTEAFF
.	TRBV24-1	TRBJ2-3	.	TGTGCCACCAGTGACCCGGGACAAACGAGCACAGATACGCAGTATTTT	CATSDPGQTSTDTQYF
.	TRBV5-1	TRBJ1-2	.	TGCGCCAGCAGCTTGGCCGGAGAACGAGGCTATGGCTACACCTTC	CASSLAGERGYGYTF
.	TRBV19	TRBJ2-1	TRBD1	TGTGCCAGTAGTCCCCGGGGACAGGGGGCTATTCGGTCCTACAATGAGCAGTTCTTC	CASSPRGQGAIRSYNEQFF
.	TRBV28	TRBJ1-3	.	TGTGCCAGCAGTCAGCAGGGGAAGGGAAACACCATATATTTT	CASSQQGKGNTIYF
.	TRBV11-2	TRBJ2-5	TRBD1	TGTGCCAGCAGCCGCGGGCAGGGGGCTGGGGCTCTTGAGACCCAGTACTTC	CASSRGQGAGALETQYF
.	TRBV2	TRBJ1-3	.	TGTGCCAGCAGGGCCTGGGGGGGCCCTGGAAACACCATATATTTT	CASRAWGGPGNTIYF
.	TRBV30	TRBJ2-3	TRBD2	TGTGCCTGGAGTGTACACGGGGGGGCTCTTGGAGATACGCAGTATTTT	CAWSVHGGALGDTQYF
.	TRBV6-5	TRBJ1-2	.	TGTGCCAGCAGGCGGGGGAACTATGGCTACACCTTC	CASRRGNYGYTF
.	TRBV16	TRBJ1-6	.	TGTGCCAGCAGCCACGGTCCCCCCAGGGCCAACTATAATTCACCCCTCCACTTT	CASSHGPPRANYNSPLHF
.	TRBV3-1/TRBV3-2	TRBJ2-5	TRBD2	TGTGCCAGCAGCAGGCGGGGGGCGGATGAGACCCAGTACTTC	CASSRRGADETQYF
.	TRBV9	TRBJ1-1	.	TGTGCCAGCAGCGTAGGGGGTGGGACTGTGAACACTGAAGCTTTCTTT	CASSVGGGTVNTEAFF
.	TRBV20-1	TRBJ1-6	.	TGCAGTGCTAGTGGCAGTAATTCACCCCTCCACTTT	CSASGSNSPLHF
.	TRBV24-1	TRBJ2-5	.	TGTGCCACCAGTGACTCCTCCCCGTCCCAGGAGACCCAGTACTTC	CATSDSSPSQETQYF
once	TRBV25-1	TRBJ2-6	.	TGTGCCAGCAGAGAGAGCTCTGGGGCCAACGTCCTGACTTTC	CASRESSGANVLTF
.	TRBV7-2	TRBJ2-3	.	TGTGCCAGCAGCACAAGCCTAGCGAGCACAGATACGCAGTATTTT	CASSTSLASTDTQYF
.	TRBV6-4	TRBJ1-1	.	TGTGCCAGCAGACAGGAGTGGCACACTGAAGCTTTCTTT	CASRQEWHTEAFF
medium-sized	TRBV2	TRBJ2-3	TRBD2	TGTGCCAGCACCTCGGGACTATCCCCCACAGATACGCAGTATTTT	CASTSGLSPTDTQYF
.	TRBV15	TRBJ2-7	.	TGTGCCACCAGCAGCAGGATCGGCTCCTACGAGCAGTACTTC	CATSSRIGSYEQYF
.	TRBV7-9	TRBJ2-1	TRBD2	TGTGCCAGCAGCTTAGCGGGGGGGAATGAGCAGTTCTTC	CASSLAGGNEQFF
.	TRBV3-1/TRBV3-2	TRBJ2-7	TRBD2	TGTGCCAGCAGCCCAACCGGGACTAGCGGGGGGGCGGACGAGCAGTACTTC	CASSPTGTSGGADEQYF
once	TRBV9	TRBJ1-1	TRBD1	TGTGCCAGCAGCCCCACGGCAGGGGGAAACACTGAAGCTTTCTTT	CASSPTAGGNTEAFF
.	TRBV7-2	TRBJ2-3	.	TGTGCCAGCAGCCTATTCGGCGGTGGGTTCACAGATACGCAGTATTTT	CASSLFGGGFTDTQYF
.	TRBV7-8	TRBJ1-5	TRBD1	TGTGCCAGCAGCTCGATTGACAGGGGTGGCAATCAGCCCCAGCATTTT	CASSSIDRGGNQPQHF
.	TRBV28	TRBJ2-6	.	TGTGCCAGCAGTCCCGCGGCCCTTAGAGGGGCCAACGTCCTGACTTTC	CASSPAALRGANVLTF
.	TRBV10-3	TRBJ2-7	.	TGTGCCATCAGTGGACTACAGGGTAGCCCCCTCGAGCAGTACTTC	CAISGLQGSPLEQYF
.	TRBV21-1	TRBJ1-1	.	TGTGCCAGCAGCAATCCAGGACAGGGGGATAGTGAAGCTTTCTTT	CASSNPGQGDSEAFF
.	TRBV5-1	TRBJ1-3	.	TGCGCCAGCAAAGAGTCCTCTGGAAACACCATATATTTT	CASKESSGNTIYF
.	TRBV6-5	TRBJ1-3	.	TGTGCCAGCAGGAGGACAGTCTCTGGAAACACCATATATTTT	CASRRTVSGNTIYF
.	TRBV28	TRBJ2-5	.	TGTGCCAGCAGTATAAGCCAGGGGTGGGGGATGGAGACCCAGTACTTC	CASSISQGWGMETQYF
once	TRBV3-1/TRBV3-2	TRBJ2-7	.	TGTGCCAGCAGCCAAGGTTACCGGTACGAGCAGTACTTC	CASSQGYRYEQYF
.	TRBV27	TRBJ1-6	.	TGTGCCAGCAGTCCATCCGGACTGAGCTATAATTCACCCCTCCACTTT	CASSPSGLSYNSPLHF
.	TRBV28	TRBJ1-5	TRBD1	TGTGCCAGCAGTTCCGGGACAGGGGGGACCTATAGCAATCAGCCCCAGCATTTT	CASSSGTGGTYSNQPQHF
.	TRBV15	TRBJ2-1	.	TGTGCCACCAGCAGAGATCGGCTGGAGGGGAAAGAGCAGTTCTTC	CATSRDRLEGKEQFF
.	TRBV7-3	TRBJ2-3	TRBD2	TGTGCCAGCAGCCACCAAAGCGGGGGGGCTGGCACAGATACGCAGTATTTT	CASSHQSGGAGTDTQYF
few	TRBV6-5	TRBJ1-2	.	TGTGCCAGCAGTTACAGAGGGGGGGGGAGAGACTATGGCTACACCTTC	CASSYRGGGRDYGYTF
once	TRBV2	TRBJ2-2	TRBD1	TGTGCCAGCAGTGAAGCGGGACAGGGGGGGGAGCTGTTTTTT	CASSEAGQGGELFF
.	TRBV28	TRBJ2-3	TRBD1	TGTGCCAGCTACTCAACCGGGACAGGGGCCGATACGCAGTATTTT	CASYSTGTGADTQYF
.	TRBV9	TRBJ2-3	.	TGTGCCAGCAGCGTCGGGACTTCCACTAGCACAGATACGCAGTATTTT	CASSVGTSTSTDTQYF
.	TRBV4-1	TRBJ1-5	.	TGCGCCAGCAGCCAAGAGGAGAGAGGGTATAGCAATCAGCCCCAGCATTTT	CASSQEERGYSNQPQHF
.	TRBV3-1/TRBV3-2	TRBJ1-4	.	TGTGCCAGCAGCCAAAACCCACACATTGCAACTAATGAAAAACTGTTTTTT	CASSQNPHIATNEKLFF
.	TRBV28	TRBJ1-1	TRBD1	TGTGCCAGCACTGATCACAGGGGAGGTCGGAACACTGAAGCTTTCTTT	CASTDHRGGRNTEAFF
.	TRBV27	TRBJ1-1	TRBD1	TGTGCCAGCAGTACCGGGACAGAGAACACTGAAGCTTTCTTT	CASSTGTENTEAFF
.	TRBV5-1	TRBJ2-1	.	TGCGCCAGCAGCTTGCAAGAGAACAATGAGCAGTTCTTC	CASSLQENNEQFF
once	TRBV7-2	TRBJ2-7	TRBD1	TGTGCCAGCAGGAACCGGGACAGGGACTCCTACGAGCAGTACTTC	CASRNRDRDSYEQYF
.	TRBV28	TRBJ2-5	.	TGTGCCAGCAGTTTGGGCGGGCAAGAGACCCAGTACTTC	CASSLGGQETQYF
.	TRBV10-3	TRBJ1-6	TRBD1	TGTGCCATCAGTGAGGGACAGGGCAGTAGTAATTCACCCCTCCACTTT	CAISEGQGSSNSPLHF
once	TRBV30	TRBJ1-3	.	TGTGCCTGGAGTGTACTCTCTGGCTCTGGAAACACCATATATTTT	CAWSVLSGSGNTIYF
once	TRBV3-1/TRBV3-2	TRBJ2-5	.	TGTGCCAGCAGCCTCTCGGCGGGGGCAGATGAGACCCAGTACTTC	CASSLSAGADETQYF
.	TRBV5-5	TRBJ2-7	.	TGTGCCAGCAGCTTGACATTCCCGGGACACTCCTACGAGCAGTACTTC	CASSLTFPGHSYEQYF
.	TRBV7-6	TRBJ2-7	TRBD2	TGTGCCAGCAGCTCGCAACTAGCGGGGATCGGGGAGCAGTACTTC	CASSSQLAGIGEQYF
.	TRBV6-2/TRBV6-3	TRBJ2-3	TRBD2	TGTGCCAGCAGTTACTCGAGAACTAGCGGGGGGGAACTCCGTGTGGCGCAGTATTTT	CASSYSRTSGGELRVAQYF
.	TRBV30	TRBJ2-6	.	TGTGCCTGTCCAAACTACAGGGAAGCCAACGTCCTGACTTTC	CACPNYREANVLTF